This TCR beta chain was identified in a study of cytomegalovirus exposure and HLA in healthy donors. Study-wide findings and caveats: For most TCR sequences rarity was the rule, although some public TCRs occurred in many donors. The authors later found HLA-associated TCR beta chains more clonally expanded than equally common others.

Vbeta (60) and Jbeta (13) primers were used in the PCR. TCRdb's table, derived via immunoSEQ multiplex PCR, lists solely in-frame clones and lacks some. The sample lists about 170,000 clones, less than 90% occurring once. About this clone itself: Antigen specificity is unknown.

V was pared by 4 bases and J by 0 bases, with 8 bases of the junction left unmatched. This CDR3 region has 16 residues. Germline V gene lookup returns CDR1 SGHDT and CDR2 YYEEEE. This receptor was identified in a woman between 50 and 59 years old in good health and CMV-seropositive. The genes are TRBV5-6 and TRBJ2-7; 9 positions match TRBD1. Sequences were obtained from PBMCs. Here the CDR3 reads CASSHRWGQGSYEQYF. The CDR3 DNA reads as TGTGCCAGCAGCCACCGGTGGGGACAGGGCTCCTACGAGCAGTACTTC.